The clone carrying this TCR beta chain turned up a few times. Antigen unknown. For CDR3 and TCR beta VDJ profiling, genomic DNA was the template used. TCRdb used MiXCR to reprocess the reads, holding one entry per CDR3 protein. The sample includes around 500,000 distinct CDR3 sequences, over 25% of them seen just once. This sample was included in a study of CD8+CD57+ T cells in acquired aplastic anemia. Study-level information: Sorted CD4+ and CD8+ cells gave an average of approximately 3.1 ug of DNA. The study, taken as a whole, reports: For CD8+ Simpson's diversity, patients and controls showed no significant difference. A set of approximately 30 CD8+ CDR3 sequences was shared between patients and controls, and these sequences appeared highly expressed in patients.

Individuals selected for sequencing had exhibited CD8+CD57+ cell expansion on flow cytometry. Blood came from patients not yet given any therapy. The specimen sequenced was sorted CD4+, CD8+, or CD8+CD57+ T cells (not recorded which) from PBMCs. The receptor was derived from a human donor with aplastic anemia.

The CDR3 here is CASSLESARYEQYF. In nucleotides, the CDR3 is TGCGCCAGCAGCTTGGAAAGTGCCCGCTACGAGCAGTACTTC. V gene TRBV5-1 combines with J gene TRBJ2-7; D uncertain. CDR3 length: 14 amino acids. V gave up 0 bases and J gave up 3 bases, with 10 bases separating them. Germline values: CDR1 SGHRS, CDR2 YFSETQ.